These 3 T cell receptor beta chains were all obtained from the same sample, sequenced in a study of regulatory T cells in long-lasting Graves disease. Time point here: newly diagnosed GD, antithyroid drugs for less than 3 months. RNA from PBMCs was the source of the TCR library. In building TCR beta libraries, iRepertoire HTBI primers were used together with Arm-PCR of CDR3 regions. TCRdb itself ran the multiplex PCR reads through MiXCR, one entry per CDR3 protein. Of approximately 400,000 distinct CDR3 sequences in the sample, 15% to 17% were seen once. The sample here was peripheral blood mononuclear cells (PBMCs), taken at new diagnosis, from a patient treated with antithyroid drugs. The receptor source for this set is a female donor with Graves disease.

This clonotype turned up a few times. V is TRBV15 and J is TRBJ1-4; a weak D match, TRBD1 (6 bases). Per germline, CDR1 LNHNV and CDR2 YYDKDF (reference sequence). The CDR3 length is 15 residues. V was pared by 3 bases and J by 4 bases, with 12 bases between. In DNA, the CDR3 is TGTGCCACCAGCAGCACAGGGAAAGTTAATGAAAAACTGTTTTTT. The encoded protein is CATSSTGKVNEKLFF. The whole variable domain, remainder taken from reference TRBV15 and TRBJ1-4, is DAMVIQNPRYQVTQFGKPVTLSCSQTLNHNVMYWYQQKSSQAPKLLFHYYDKDFNNEADTPDNFQSRRPNTSFCFLDIRSPGLGDTAMYLCATSSTGKVNEKLFFGSGTQLSVL.

The chain uses TRBV19 and TRBJ1-6; 8 nucleotides agree with TRBD1. The CDR3 has 13 amino acids. Germline CDR1 and CDR2: LNHDA and SQIVND (reference sequence). Germline trimming cut 10 bases from V and 8 bases from J; bases unmatched to any gene: 7. The CDR3: CAIGQGIDSPLHF. In nucleotides, the CDR3 is TGTGCCATCGGACAGGGCATTGATTCACCCCTCCACTTT.

In its sample, this clonotype was seen many times. The chain combines TRBV12-3 or TRBV12-4 with TRBJ2-7; D is unresolved. The CDR3 contains 13 residues. V was pared by 3 bases and J by 3 bases, with 9 bases between. The CDR3 loop reads CASSFGQIYEQYF. As DNA, the CDR3 is TGTGCCAGCAGTTTTGGCCAGATCTACGAGCAGTACTTC.